Below are 8 T cell receptor beta chains sequenced from a single sample in a study of cytomegalovirus exposure and HLA in healthy donors. PCR employed 60 Vbeta and 13 Jbeta primers. The table came from immunoSEQ multiplex PCR; TCRdb's copy has only in-frame clones and leaves some out. Its table records roughly 50,000 clones. Material: PBMCs. These TCRs come from a man between 40 and 49 years old in good health and CMV-seropositive.

The chain recombines TRBV6-1 with TRBJ1-5; 8 positions match TRBD1. Germline lookup yields CDR1 MNHNS and CDR2 SASEGT. V dropped 6 bases and J dropped 8; count of bases not matched to a gene: 12. CDR3 length equals 15 residues. In nucleotides, the CDR3 is TGTGCCAGCAGCTCGGACAGGGACAACTTTAAGCCCCAGCATTTT. This sequence encodes CASSSDRDNFKPQHF.

This sequence joins TRBV7-9 and TRBJ1-1; 7 nucleotides agree with TRBD1. This CDR3 contains 14 residues. V lost 4 bases, J lost 5 bases, and 7 bases stayed unmatched. Germline-derived CDR1 and CDR2 are SEHNR and FQNEAQ (reference sequence). The CDR3 DNA is TGTGCCAGCAGCTCCCGAGACAGGGATACTGAAGCTTTCTTT. Its translation is CASSSRDRDTEAFF.

The chain links TRBV7-2 to TRBJ2-7; no clear D gene. Germline CDR1 SGHTA, CDR2 FQGNSA. CDR3 length equals 15 residues. Trimming stripped 2 bases from V and 5 bases from J, with 16 bases between. The CDR3 DNA sequence: TGTGCCAGCAGCTTATCTAGTCAGTCTGTCCACGAGCAGTACTTC. Its protein is CASSLSSQSVHEQYF.

The chain recombines TRBV2 with TRBJ2-2, with 13 bases aligning to TRBD2. The V gene end was trimmed by 11 bases and the J gene end by 5 bases; junction bases not matched to a gene: 8. Germline CDR1 is SNHLY and CDR2 is FYNNEI. The CDR3 is 15 amino acids. The CDR3 is CASGGLAGVTGELFF. CDR3 in DNA: TGTGCCTCAGGAGGACTAGCGGGAGTAACCGGGGAGCTGTTTTTT.

The chain combines TRBV7-2 with TRBJ1-5, with a weak D call TRBD1 (6 bases). Germline assignment: CDR1 SGHTA and CDR2 FQGNSA. V was cut by 2 bases and J by 0 bases, with 11 bases left in between. The CDR3 is 16 amino acids. CDR3 loop: CASSLIGTISNQPQHF. Here the CDR3 DNA reads TGTGCCAGCAGCTTAATTGGGACAATTAGCAATCAGCCCCAGCATTTT.

The chain joins TRBV18 to TRBJ1-2; 12 nucleotides line up with TRBD1. V was pared by 3 bases and J by 8 bases, with 7 bases of the junction left unmatched. The CDR3 is 15 amino acids. Per germline, CDR1 KGHSH and CDR2 LQKENI. The CDR3 reads CASSPGRDRGQGYTF. The CDR3 DNA reads TGTGCCAGCTCACCTGGCCGGGACAGGGGGCAAGGCTACACCTTC.

The gene calls are TRBV11-3 and TRBJ2-2; D uncertain. The CDR3 loop spans 13 amino acids. Germline values: CDR1 SGHNT, CDR2 YENEEA. V was pared by 1 base and J by 3 bases, with 3 bases between. The CDR3 spells CASSLGHTGELFF. As DNA, the CDR3 is TGTGCCAGCAGCTTAGGGCACACCGGGGAGCTGTTTTTT. The full variable domain, rest sourced from reference TRBV11-3 and TRBJ2-2, is EAGVVQSPRYKIIEKKQPVAFWCNPISGHNTLYWYLQNLGQGPELLIRYENEEAVDDSQLPKDRFSAERLKGVDSTLKIQPAELGDSAVYLCASSLGHTGELFFGEGSRLTVL.

The genes are TRBV5-8 and TRBJ2-5; 8 positions agree with TRBD1. Germline loops: CDR1 SGHTS, CDR2 YDEGEE. The CDR3 has 13 residues. V lost 4 bases, J lost 3 bases, and 2 bases stayed unmatched. The CDR3 loop is CASSTTGEETQYF. CDR3 sequence (DNA): TGTGCCAGCAGCACGACAGGGGAAGAGACCCAGTACTTC.